The 10 T cell receptor beta chains below come from one sample, sequenced in a study of shared clonotypes between healthy human individuals (dated by TCRdb to the early 2020s). The library relied on the immunoSEQ multiplex PCR assay. The table was pulled from immuneACCESS by TCRdb, which kept in-frame rearrangements only. Such tables lose some clones; where checked, under half of the loss comes from unresolved V genes, and the rest has no known cause. This sample holds approximately 1,500,000 clones; 98% were observed only once. The ten largest clones add up to about 0.45% of the sample. The sample comprised naive CD4+ T cells sorted from blood. The sample's cell subset or site label, decoded: CD45RA+ positively selected. The receptors shown here come from a man aged 25 to 40 in good health.

The chain is built from TRBV19 and TRBJ2-2; 8 positions agree with TRBD1. CDR3 length: 15 residues. Looked up from germline, CDR1 is LNHDA and CDR2 is SQIVND (reference sequence). V lost 10 bases to trimming and J lost 1 base; unmatched junction nucleotides: 8. The DNA of the CDR3 is TGTGCCACGCAAAGGGGGACAGGGAACACCGGGGAGCTGTTTTTT. Amino acid sequence: CATQRGTGNTGELFF.

This chain joins TRBV7-9 and TRBJ2-1; 14 bases are shared with TRBD2. J was trimmed by 0 bases and V by 5 bases; bases with no gene match: 3. Germline V gene sequence: CDR1 SEHNR, CDR2 FQNEAQ (reference sequence). The length of the CDR3 is 17 residues. In nucleotides, the CDR3 is TGTGCCAGCAGCGGGGGACTAGCGGGAGACTCCTACAATGAGCAGTTCTTC. It yields the protein CASSGGLAGDSYNEQFF.

The V call is TRBV28, the J call TRBJ2-1; the match to TRBD2 covers 9 bases. This CDR3 region has 15 residues. V dropped 6 bases and J dropped 6; count of bases not matched to a gene: 9. CDR1 is MDHEN and CDR2 is SYDVKM in the germline V gene. The CDR3 sequence is CASSRGSGRINEQFF. The CDR3 nucleotides are TGTGCCAGCAGCCGGGGGAGCGGGAGGATCAATGAGCAGTTCTTC.

As for this clone: At one end the junction does not follow the germline gene, possibly because of a read error. This chain uses TRBV7-2 with TRBJ2-1; D possibly corresponds to TRBD2 (7 bases). CDR1 and CDR2 (germline): SGHTA, FQGNSA. The CDR3 is made up of 17 amino acids. CDR3 sequence: CASSLRGGRGNYDEQFF. The CDR3 region has the DNA TGTGCCAGCAGCTTAAGAGGGGGGAGGGGCAACTACGATGAGCAGTTCTTC. The entire variable domain, with the rest obtained from reference TRBV7-2 and TRBJ2-1, is as follows: GAGVSQSPSNKVTEKGKDVELRCDPISGHTALYWYRQSLGQGLEFLIYFQGNSAPDKSGLPSDRFSAERTGGSVSTLTIQRTQQEDSAVYLCASSLRGGRGNYDEQFFGPGTRLTVL.

The CDR3 here is CAWKRRESSGANVLTF. CDR3 bases: TGTGCCTGGAAGAGGAGGGAGAGCTCTGGGGCCAACGTCCTGACTTTC. The chain has TRBV30 and TRBJ2-6; a possible D gene is TRBD2 (6 bases). This CDR3 region has 16 residues. The V gene lost 4 bases and the J gene lost 0 bases, with 13 bases spanning the gap. CDR1 GTSNPN and CDR2 SVGIG come from the germline V gene (reference sequence).

The V and J genes are TRBV7-2 and TRBJ2-3; weak D call: TRBD1 (5 bases). V lost 4 bases to trimming and J lost 0 bases, with 14 bases between them. CDR3 length equals 16 residues. Germline CDR1 reads SGHTA; CDR2 reads FQGNSA. CDR3: CASSSPYRTSTDTQYF. The DNA for the CDR3 is TGTGCCAGCAGCTCCCCGTACAGGACAAGCACAGATACGCAGTATTTT.

Of note for this clone: Other nucleotide sequences in the sample specify the same CDR3. CDR3 sequence: CAISESGQGNTEAFF. For the CDR3, the DNA is TGTGCCATCAGTGAGTCGGGACAGGGGAACACTGAAGCTTTCTTT. This chain connects TRBV10-3 to TRBJ1-1; 9 positions agree with TRBD1. The CDR3 has 15 residues. CDR1 and CDR2 from the germline V gene are ENHRY and SYGVKD. The junction had 0 bases not matched to a gene; V was cut back by 0 bases and J by 1 base.

This chain links TRBV19 with TRBJ1-2, with D perhaps matching TRBD1 (5 bases). Trimming took 8 bases from V and 7 from J, leaving 29 bases between them. CDR3 length: 17 amino acids. In germline, CDR1 is LNHDA, CDR2 SQIVND (reference sequence). The DNA of the CDR3 is TGTGCCAGTCAACCACCGCCCCGGGCAGGGCTTGTAACTGGCTACACCTTC. This codes for CASQPPPRAGLVTGYTF.

The chain is built from TRBV5-1 and TRBJ2-2; tentative D call: TRBD2 (6 bases). Germline CDR1 SGHRS, CDR2 YFSETQ. V was clipped by 3 bases and J by 4 bases, with 10 bases between them. The CDR3 is 14 residues long. Here the CDR3 DNA reads TGCGCCAGCAGCTGGGGACTCACCACCGGGGAGCTGTTTTTT. Protein: CASSWGLTTGELFF.

The V call is TRBV25-1, the J call TRBJ1-1; 7 bases fit TRBD1. The V and J ends lost 8 bases and 4 bases, in that order; junction bases with no gene match: 10. CDR1 and CDR2 (germline): MGHDK, SYGVNS. The CDR3 covers 14 residues. The CDR3 spells CASGGRGFGTEAFF. The CDR3 region has the DNA TGTGCCAGCGGGGGCAGGGGGTTCGGCACTGAAGCTTTCTTT.